This T cell receptor beta chain was documented in a study of HIV-infected children after antiretroviral therapy interruption (dated by TCRdb to about 2019). At the level of the whole study: Eight children, all with CD4+ count above 500 and viral load below 50 copies/ml, were included, of whom four were on planned treatment interruption and four were on continuous treatment. Median age was roughly 10 years in the interruption group and 8 years in the continuous treatment group. Exposure to EBV and CMV had been recorded for most participating children. Interruption-arm samples came from week 0, week 12, end of interruption (week 24 or 48), and about 3 years after study end. For the continuous-treatment arm, samples from the corresponding weeks 0, 48 and 150 were analyzed. Alongside measurements of thymic output, the study compared TCR repertoires of children on planned treatment interruption with TCR repertoires of children on continuous antiretroviral treatment.

The treatment or condition label on this specimen signifies: PENTA 11 planned treatment interruption arm or continuous ART arm. The participants, all children from the United Kingdom aged 2 to 15 years, had been on at least three-drug ART for a minimum of 24 weeks. Cryopreserved PBMCs with at least 5 million viable cells were required; a few candidate patients were excluded for low viable PBMC yield. Using a FACSAria III cell sorter, naive CD4+ CD45RA+ CD45RO- T cells were FACS-sorted out of thawed PBMCs. The sorted cells were fixed, and RNA was then extracted with the RNeasy FFPE kit and afterward with the RNeasy Micro kit. Receptors were amplified or captured by 3' RACE. TCR libraries were constructed from RNA with a 3' RACE protocol that used unique molecular identifiers to correct for PCR amplification bias. As many as 12 amplicon libraries were pooled and then sequenced on an Illumina MiSeq using v2 2x250 paired-end chemistry. As for the original processing: Reads were processed with Decombinator to assign V and J genes and CDR3, with barcode-based error and PCR bias correction. Before Gini coefficients were calculated with the R ineq package, the repertoires were subsampled to the same depth. Three approaches were used to assess CDR3 similarity: GLIPH, Hamming distance and a shared triplet metric. The raw public reads went through TCRdb reprocessing: fastp at Q25, MiXCR clone calling, in-frame beta chains kept. Each CDR3 protein gets just one entry, which takes the most common genes and DNA from the rows behind it. TCRdb's processing, not the authors' own work, is the source of the V and J calls. The sample table holds about 83,000 distinct CDR3 sequences, of which less than 7% were seen once. The leading ten clones occupy more than 0.95% of the sample.

A distance of 22 bases separates the germline ends of V and J, which lose 2 bases and 5 bases respectively. From the cysteine up to the phenylalanine, the CDR3 has a length of 18 residues. Only the CDR3 portion is preserved as DNA: 54 bases, with reading frame beginning at the first base. Based on the germline V gene, the CDR1 and CDR2 sequences are SGHVT and SQSDAQ. At least ten counts were recorded for this clonotype. The specificity of this receptor is unknown. Within one base of it there is no much larger clone, and no base qualities were kept. Overall study outcomes, separate from this receptor: The low number of patients is a limitation and the data should be interpreted with caution. Sorted CD45RA+ naive cells might include minor non-naive CD45RA+ populations such as EMRA or stem memory cells. For naive CD4+ repertoires of PTI patients, CDR3 sharing between time points dropped once interruption began, while many sequences were shared between the end of interruption and 3 years later. An increase in the naive CD4+ Gini coefficient was observed by the end of treatment interruption, suggesting clonal expansion, and a return to baseline was observed by 3 years.

This TCR was sampled from a pool of human donors with HIV. Sequenced material: CD45RA+ CD4+ T cells from PBMCs, pooled from several time points, taken from a donor given antiretroviral therapy, either interrupted or continuous. What the cell subset or site label conveys for this sample: naive CD4+ CD45RA+ CD45RO- T cells. The V and J genes are TRBV7-4 and TRBJ1-5; tentative D gene TRBD1, with 5 bases matching. The CDR3 is CASSLLSPRQGRYQPQHF. The bases read TGTGCCAGCAGCTTATTATCCCCCAGGCAGGGTCGTTATCAGCCCCAGCATTTT.